These T cell receptor beta chains were read from a single sample in a study of lymphopenia after photon versus proton radiotherapy. The protocol was immunoSEQ multiplex PCR, while the TCRdb copy is restricted to in-frame clones and leaves out a portion. The data contain approximately 45,000 clones, approximately 85% of them singletons. This material consisted of peripheral blood, taken from a patient treated with photon-based radiotherapy. These receptors originate from a middle-aged man with gastric cancer. CDR3s include the opening cysteine and the closing phenylalanine or tryptophan. The order of the fields is V gene, CDR3 protein.

v_call: TRBV5-8
cdr3_aa: CASSLVGVKLFNEQFF

v_call: TRBV6-1
cdr3_aa: CASSPFLAKNIQYF

v_call: TRBV7-9
cdr3_aa: CASNPFSGPYNEQFF

v_call: TRBV4-3
cdr3_aa: CASSPRTGGPEAFF

v_call: TRBV2
cdr3_aa: CASSEMAGRYSNQPQHF

v_call: TRBV6-6
cdr3_aa: CASSFPRGLRNTIYF

v_call: TRBV6-1
cdr3_aa: CASSDQGSYNSPLHF

v_call: TRBV5-1
cdr3_aa: CASSLPGDSGANVLTF

v_call: TRBV9
cdr3_aa: CASSVVSGVTYNEQFF

v_call: TRBV4-1
cdr3_aa: CASSQTPGPYYGYTF

v_call: TRBV7-9
cdr3_aa: CASSSGTGTYEQYF

v_call: TRBV30
cdr3_aa: CAWSVGGGQRRQPQHF

v_call: TRBV7-2
cdr3_aa: CASSLGGGTKAFF

v_call: TRBV7-9
cdr3_aa: CASTQEWEAYGYTF

v_call: TRBV30
cdr3_aa: CAWSVRGEAFF

v_call: TRBV28
cdr3_aa: CASNPRPGGEETQYF

v_call: TRBV7-2
cdr3_aa: CASSSRDGSSLGNTIYF

v_call: TRBV6-5
cdr3_aa: CASSRTGDEQYF

v_call: TRBV9
cdr3_aa: CASSVGRNTGELFF

v_call: TRBV5-1
cdr3_aa: CASSLTGQGLGGYTF

v_call: TRBV7-6
cdr3_aa: CASSLARGNSGNTIYF

v_call: TRBV13
cdr3_aa: CASRAGQDAEAFF

v_call: TRBV5-1
cdr3_aa: CASSLVGTSVGSGDTQYF

v_call: TRBV25-1
cdr3_aa: CASSETGQGIYNSPLHF

v_call: TRBV2
cdr3_aa: CASRDDQGAPYGYTF

v_call: TRBV7-2
cdr3_aa: CASSLRGASHEKLFF

v_call: TRBV5-4
cdr3_aa: CASSREGSLKTEAFF

v_call: TRBV30
cdr3_aa: CAWRAGQGVYEKLFF

v_call: TRBV7-9
cdr3_aa: CASSLTRGHEKLFF

v_call: TRBV7-2
cdr3_aa: CASTPTGVLYNEQFF

v_call: TRBV7-2
cdr3_aa: CASSAQQGNSPLHF

v_call: TRBV9
cdr3_aa: CASSVEAGFYNEQFF

v_call: TRBV6-5
cdr3_aa: CASSYSGGVEETQYF

v_call: TRBV11-2
cdr3_aa: CASSSGTGGYGYTF

v_call: TRBV30
cdr3_aa: CAWSVRPTSLHF

v_call: TRBV4-1
cdr3_aa: CASSRMAPSSYEQYF

v_call: TRBV7-9
cdr3_aa: CASSFTAGNGELFF

v_call: TRBV30
cdr3_aa: CAWFRDRGLPEAFF

v_call: TRBV5-5
cdr3_aa: CASSLVKEQYF

v_call: TRBV7-8
cdr3_aa: CASSTDRVYGYTF

v_call: TRBV4-3
cdr3_aa: CASSPGTASFQPQHF

v_call: TRBV14
cdr3_aa: CASSPYTGELFF

v_call: TRBV6-1
cdr3_aa: CASTLQVNTEAFF

v_call: TRBV5-6
cdr3_aa: CASSGGLNEKLFF

v_call: TRBV11-2
cdr3_aa: CASSVGHREAEAFF

v_call: TRBV27
cdr3_aa: CASSGRYGYTF

v_call: TRBV6-5
cdr3_aa: CASSYAAYTDTQYF

v_call: TRBV18
cdr3_aa: CASSAGGEGQKPQHF

v_call: TRBV5-6
cdr3_aa: CASSFLGTDTQYF

v_call: TRBV4-1
cdr3_aa: CASSQAGQGGGREEQFF

v_call: TRBV5-1
cdr3_aa: CASSLEGGGSYNSPLHF

v_call: TRBV28
cdr3_aa: CASPTGDGNTIYF

v_call: TRBV6-5
cdr3_aa: CASSSQQGQPQHF

v_call: TRBV6-5
cdr3_aa: CASSGDSYEQYF

v_call: TRBV5-6
cdr3_aa: CASTFGASSYNEQFF